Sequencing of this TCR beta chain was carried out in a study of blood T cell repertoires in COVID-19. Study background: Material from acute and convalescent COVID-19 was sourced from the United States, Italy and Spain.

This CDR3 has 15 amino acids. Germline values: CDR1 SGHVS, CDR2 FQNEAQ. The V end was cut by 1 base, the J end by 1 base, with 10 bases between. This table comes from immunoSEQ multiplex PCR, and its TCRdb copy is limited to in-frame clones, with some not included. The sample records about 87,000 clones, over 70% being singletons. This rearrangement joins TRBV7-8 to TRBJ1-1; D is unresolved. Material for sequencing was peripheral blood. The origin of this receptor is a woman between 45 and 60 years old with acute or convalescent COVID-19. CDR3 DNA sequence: TGTGCCAGCAGCTTAGATGGAGGGTCGAACACTGAAGCTTTCTTT. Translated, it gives CASSLDGGSNTEAFF.